Sequencing of this TCR beta chain was carried out in a study of beta chain features in type 1 diabetes. Whole-study findings and limits: In cDNA sequencing, cells with high TCR expression could be over-represented. All four CD4+ subsets from Type 1 diabetes patients carried moderately but significantly shorter TCRB CDR3s.

CD4+ naive, central memory, regulatory and stem cell-like memory subsets were isolated by sorting on CD45RO/CCR7/CD25/CD127/CD95/CD27. Comment on this clone: What it recognizes is unknown.

Germline CDR1 reads SNHLY; CDR2 reads FYNNEI. The CDR3 is 13 amino acids. V lost 5 bases and J 3 bases, leaving 11 bases between the germline ends. Of the isolated RNA, all was reverse transcribed, and so the sequenced material was expressed TCRB transcripts. Sequenced by immunoSEQ multiplex PCR; TCRdb stores in-frame clones only, minus some. The sample lists some 270,000 clones; roughly 8% were seen once. The chain joins TRBV2 to TRBJ2-7; the D is unclear. The sequencing sample was made of central memory CD4+ T cells from blood. The sequence came from a woman under 30 in good health. The CDR3 DNA follows: TGTGCCAGCAGTTCGCGACTTGGCTACGAGCAGTACTTC. This codes for CASSSRLGYEQYF.